One and the same sample provided the 26 T cell receptor beta chains below, sequenced in a study of Graves' ophthalmopathy and Graves' hyperthyroidism. Amplified TCR beta CDR3 regions were obtained using RNA transcripts as template. A first-round RT-PCR used HTBI primers, followed by a second-round multiplex PCR. One entry per CDR3 protein results from TCRdb running MiXCR on the multiplex PCR reads. This table holds 210,000 or so distinct CDR3 sequences, roughly 29% found once. Sequenced sample: peripheral blood. The receptors here all came from a man in his forties or fifties with Graves' ophthalmopathy.

This clonotype was counted at least ten times. The V gene is TRBV3-1, the J gene TRBJ2-5; 7 nucleotides align to TRBD2. V was pared by 3 bases and J by 2 bases, with 6 bases of the junction left unmatched. There are 15 residues in the CDR3. Germline lookup yields CDR1 LGHDT and CDR2 YNNKEL (reference sequence). The CDR3 region is CASSHTAGPQETQYF. Written as DNA, the CDR3 is TGTGCCAGCAGCCACACAGCGGGGCCGCAAGAGACCCAGTACTTC.

V gene TRBV6-2 or TRBV6-3 combines with J gene TRBJ1-1, with TRBD1 identical over 9 bases. V was clipped by 5 bases and J by 1 base; unmatched bases: 5. The CDR3 spans 15 residues. The V gene's germline CDR1 is MNHEY and CDR2 SVGEGT. The chain's CDR3 is CASSDRTGENTEAFF. The CDR3 bases are TGTGCCAGCAGTGACCGGACAGGGGAGAACACTGAAGCTTTCTTT.

This chain links TRBV25-1 with TRBJ1-1; D is uncertain. Germline lookup yields CDR1 MGHDK and CDR2 SYGVNS. The V gene lost 2 bases and the J gene lost 5 bases, with 18 bases spanning the gap. The CDR3 contains 16 residues. The CDR3 DNA sequence: TGTGCCAGCAGTGAACCTTCCCAAGAGGAGGGAACTGAAGCTTTCTTT. Residues: CASSEPSQEEGTEAFF.

The chain is built from TRBV19 and TRBJ2-7; no definite D call. Germline lookup yields CDR1 LNHDA and CDR2 SQIVND (reference sequence). The germline V and J ends were trimmed by 1 base and 3 bases, with 13 bases remaining between them. This CDR3 spans 15 amino acids. CDR3 protein: CASSIATSGNYEQYF. CDR3 nucleotides: TGTGCCAGTAGTATAGCCACCAGTGGCAACTACGAGCAGTACTTC. Complete variable domain (other parts from reference TRBV19 and TRBJ2-7): DGGITQSPKYLFRKEGQNVTLSCEQNLNHDAMYWYRQDPGQGLRLIYYSQIVNDFQKGDIAEGYSVSREKKESFPLTVTSAQKNPTAFYLCASSIATSGNYEQYFGPGTRLTVT.

This clonotype was counted at least ten times. This sequence joins TRBV6-5 and TRBJ2-7, with D possibly being TRBD1 (5 bases). Germline V gene lookup returns CDR1 MNHEY and CDR2 SVGAGI. The CDR3 has 15 residues. Trimming left V 4 bases short and J 0 bases short, with 13 bases between. CDR3 DNA sequence: TGTGCCAGCAGTTGGGGCAGCTTGAGCTCCTACGAGCAGTACTTC. Encoded protein: CASSWGSLSSYEQYF.

The chain couples TRBV6-2 or TRBV6-3 to TRBJ2-7; 9 bases agree with TRBD1. In germline, CDR1 is MNHEY, CDR2 SVGEGT. The CDR3 has 15 residues. After removal of 6 bases from V and 9 bases from J, the junction contained 15 bases not matched to a gene. CDR3 loop: CASRLSGTGSGAQYF. The CDR3 bases are TGTGCCAGCAGGCTCTCCGGGACAGGGTCGGGTGCGCAGTACTTC.

This clonotype has at least ten counts. This chain uses TRBV2 with TRBJ1-5, with D tentatively TRBD1 (5 bases). Trimming removed 4 bases at V and 4 bases at J, with 20 bases between. This CDR3 contains 17 residues. Germline CDR1 reads SNHLY; CDR2 reads FYNNEI. CDR3 sequence: CASSGPWTSPGNQPQHF. The CDR3, as DNA: TGTGCCAGCAGTGGACCCTGGACAAGCCCGGGTAATCAGCCCCAGCATTTT.

The rearrangement links TRBV7-8 to TRBJ1-6, with 7 nucleotides matching TRBD1. The length of the CDR3 is 16 residues. Unmatched junction bases numbered 10, after V lost 3 bases and J lost 8 bases. The germline V gene encodes CDR1 SGHVS and CDR2 FQNEAQ. This chain's CDR3 is CASSFERQGVYSPLHF. DNA for the CDR3: TGTGCCAGCAGCTTTGAGCGGCAGGGGGTTTATTCACCCCTCCACTTT.

This clonotype has a count of ten or more. V and J are TRBV2 and TRBJ1-2; D gene ambiguous. The CDR3 covers 14 residues. CDR1 SNHLY and CDR2 FYNNEI come from the germline V gene. Trimming removed 1 base from V and 5 bases from J, with 11 bases in between. Here the CDR3 DNA reads TGTGCCAGCAGTGAAGGGGGTTTGGGGTATGGCTACACCTTC. It encodes CASSEGGLGYGYTF.

This clonotype has a count of ten or more. This chain links TRBV6-5 with TRBJ2-7; D might be TRBD1 (5 bases). V was cut by 7 bases and J by 2 bases, with 18 bases left in between. The CDR3 runs 15 residues. CDR1 MNHEY and CDR2 SVGAGI come from the germline V gene. CDR3 coding DNA: TGTGCCAGCAACTCTTTCGACAGCCTTGCCTACGAGCAGTACTTC. This gives the protein CASNSFDSLAYEQYF.

This clonotype came up many times. The rearrangement links TRBV11-2 to TRBJ2-7, with TRBD2 identical over 15 bases. Trimming cost V 5 bases and J 7 bases; bases outside gene matches: 6. The CDR3 runs to 15 residues. Germline V lookup: CDR1 SGHAT, CDR2 FQNNGV. CDR3 sequence (DNA): TGTGCCAGCAGCATAACCGGGACTAGCGGGAGGGAGCAGTACTTC. Its protein is CASSITGTSGREQYF.

The gene calls are TRBV24-1 and TRBJ1-1; TRBD1 agrees at 7 bases. Per germline, CDR1 KGHDR and CDR2 SFDVKD. The CDR3 has 13 amino acids. The J segment lost 5 bases and the V segment lost 4 bases, leaving 3 bases of the junction unmatched. DNA for the CDR3: TGTGCCACCAGTGACGACAGGGTGACTGAAGCTTTCTTT. Translating it yields CATSDDRVTEAFF.

The sample holds many counts of this clonotype. The chain links TRBV19 to TRBJ2-7; 8 nucleotides match TRBD1. The CDR3 has 13 residues. CDR1 is LNHDA and CDR2 is SQIVND in the germline V gene (reference sequence). The V gene end was trimmed by 7 bases and the J gene end by 11 bases; junction bases not matched to a gene: 13. In DNA, the CDR3 is TGTGCCAGTAACGACCGGGACAGGCGGGTCAAGTACTTC. It specifies CASNDRDRRVKYF. Combining the CDR3 with reference TRBV19 and TRBJ2-7 gives the whole variable domain DGGITQSPKYLFRKEGQNVTLSCEQNLNHDAMYWYRQDPGQGLRLIYYSQIVNDFQKGDIAEGYSVSREKKESFPLTVTSAQKNPTAFYLCASNDRDRRVKYFGPGTRLTVT.

This clonotype was observed many times. The CDR3 sequence: CASSLHENTEAFF. The CDR3 DNA sequence: TGTGCCAGCAGTTTACACGAAAACACTGAAGCTTTCTTT. This chain uses TRBV12-3 or TRBV12-4 with TRBJ1-1; D not resolved. This CDR3 contains 13 residues. V gave up 2 bases and J gave up 2 bases, with 6 bases separating them.

This clonotype has at least ten counts. The chain links TRBV2 to TRBJ1-5, with TRBD1 as a possible D gene (5 bases). Between the trimmed V and J ends, which lost 7 bases and 3 bases, there was a span of 13 bases. Per germline, CDR1 SNHLY and CDR2 FYNNEI. This CDR3 spans 14 amino acids. The CDR3 loop reads CASTEQGANQPQHF. CDR3 bases: TGTGCCAGCACGGAGCAGGGAGCCAATCAGCCCCAGCATTTT.

The genes are TRBV6-1 and TRBJ1-2, with D perhaps TRBD1 (5 bases). The V end was cut by 2 bases, the J end by 6 bases, with 13 bases between. This CDR3 contains 14 residues. Germline CDR1 reads MNHNS; CDR2 reads SASEGT. CDR3 loop: CASSENGGRDGYTF. CDR3 sequence (DNA): TGTGCCAGCAGTGAAAACGGGGGGAGAGATGGCTACACCTTC.

At least ten counts were recorded for this clonotype. The CDR3 sequence is CASSLRRANTEAFF. CDR3 DNA sequence: TGTGCCAGCAGCTTAAGGAGGGCGAACACTGAAGCTTTCTTT. The chain recombines TRBV7-3 with TRBJ1-1; D is ambiguous. Per the germline V gene, CDR1 is SGHTA and CDR2 is FQGTGA. V lost 1 base and J lost 1, with 7 bases in between. The CDR3 has 14 amino acids.

This clonotype was observed at least ten times. CDR3 sequence: CSVVIGYEQYF. In DNA form, the CDR3 reads TGCAGCGTTGTAATCGGATACGAGCAGTACTTC. This sequence joins TRBV29-1 and TRBJ2-7; D call uncertain. Trimming shortened V by 4 bases and J by 4 bases, and 8 bases separated the two germline ends. Germline V gene lookup returns CDR1 SQVTM and CDR2 ANQGSEA. The CDR3 spans 11 residues.

This clonotype has a count of ten or more. V is TRBV7-9 and J is TRBJ2-5; 10 bases are shared with TRBD2. Germline V gives CDR1 SEHNR, CDR2 FQNEAQ (reference sequence). This CDR3 has 14 amino acids. The V segment lost 8 bases and the J segment 6 bases; nucleotides outside the gene matches: 9. CDR3 in amino acids: CASREEREGKTQYF. CDR3 in DNA: TGTGCCAGCCGCGAGGAGCGGGAGGGAAAGACCCAGTACTTC.

This clonotype has ten or more counts. The chain carries TRBV6-1 and TRBJ2-4; D ambiguous. Germline CDR1 MNHNS, CDR2 SASEGT. The V and J ends lost 6 bases and 6 bases respectively, with 12 bases between them. The CDR3 length is 13 residues. CDR3 nucleotide sequence: TGTGCCAGCAGCACCTTCCCAGGAAACATTCAGTACTTC. It translates to CASSTFPGNIQYF.

This clonotype was seen repeatedly, ten times or more. The chain employs TRBV28 and TRBJ2-5; maybe TRBD2 (5 bases). The CDR3 has 14 amino acids. The germline V gene has CDR1 MDHEN and CDR2 SYDVKM. V lost 3 bases, J lost 3 bases, and 11 bases lay in between. The CDR3 DNA is TGTGCCAGCAGTTTCCCTGTGGGAGAAGAGACCCAGTACTTC. It translates to CASSFPVGEETQYF.

V is TRBV30 and J is TRBJ1-1; D is possibly TRBD1 (6 bases). Trimming removed 2 bases at V and 8 bases at J, with 9 bases between. The CDR3 runs 11 residues. Germline V CDR1 and CDR2: GTSNPN, SVGIG (reference sequence). CDR3 sequence (DNA): TGTGCCTGGAGTTCCGGGACAGAAGCTTTCTTT. Translated: CAWSSGTEAFF.

Ten or more counts support this clonotype. V usage is TRBV6-1 and J usage is TRBJ2-2; D unresolved. This CDR3 region has 14 residues. The germline V gene encodes CDR1 MNHNS and CDR2 SASEGT. V was clipped by 8 bases and J by 4 bases, with 14 bases between them. The CDR3 spells CASERQTFTGELFF. Written as DNA, the CDR3 is TGTGCCAGCGAACGTCAGACATTCACCGGGGAGCTGTTTTTT.

This clonotype was seen many times. The chain joins TRBV6-2 or TRBV6-3 to TRBJ2-2; no definite D call. Trimming took 0 bases from V and 9 from J, leaving 8 bases between them. Germline V gives CDR1 MNHEY, CDR2 SVGEGT. The CDR3 is 13 residues long. The CDR3 spells CASSYSSGRELFF. In DNA form, the CDR3 reads TGTGCCAGCAGTTACTCCTCAGGCCGGGAGCTGTTTTTT.

This clonotype was recorded at least ten times. The chain combines TRBV11-2 with TRBJ1-3; a weak D match, TRBD1 (5 bases). The V end was cut by 0 bases, the J end by 3 bases, with 12 bases between. The CDR3 loop spans 16 amino acids. Germline-derived CDR1 and CDR2 are SGHAT and FQNNGV. Here the CDR3 reads CASSLERRGLGNTIYF. The DNA of the CDR3 is TGTGCCAGCAGCTTAGAAAGGCGGGGACTTGGAAACACCATATATTTT. Drawing the rest from reference TRBV11-2 and TRBJ1-3, the complete variable domain is EAGVAQSPRYKIIEKRQSVAFWCNPISGHATLYWYQQILGQGPKLLIQFQNNGVVDDSQLPKDRFSAERLKGVDSTLKIQPAKLEDSAVYLCASSLERRGLGNTIYFGEGSWLTVV.

This clonotype showed up many times. The chain has TRBV28 and TRBJ2-7; maybe TRBD2 (5 bases). The CDR3 has 17 amino acids. The germline gives CDR1 MDHEN, CDR2 SYDVKM. Deletions cut 6 bases from V and 2 bases from J, with 23 bases between. The DNA of the CDR3 is TGTGCCAGCAGGAGAACTCCGGGAAGATCACCTACCTACGAGCAGTACTTC. It translates to CASRRTPGRSPTYEQYF.